One and the same sample provided the 24 T cell receptor beta chains below, sequenced in a study of OX40 agonist ivuxolimab in advanced cancers. The repertoire was sequenced with immunoSEQ multiplex PCR; TCRdb's copy has only in-frame clones and lacks some. The sample carries roughly 80,000 clones, over 70% recorded once. This specimen was CD4+ or CD8+ T cells sorted from blood, taken in a trial of the OX40 agonist ivuxolimab. The source is an adult with an advanced solid tumor such as melanoma, head and neck, liver or kidney cancer.

The chain uses TRBV19 and TRBJ1-1; D not resolved. Germline CDR1 reads LNHDA; CDR2 reads SQIVND (reference sequence). With 8 bases removed from V and 2 bases from J, the gap between germline ends came to 12 bases. This CDR3 contains 13 residues. Here the CDR3 DNA reads TGTGCCAGTGGAAAGGGCAGAAACACTGAAGCTTTCTTT. It specifies CASGKGRNTEAFF.

This clone was observed a handful of times. The chain uses TRBV27 and TRBJ2-3; possibly TRBD2 for D (5 bases). Germline lookup yields CDR1 MNHEY and CDR2 SMNVEV (reference sequence). The CDR3 spans 15 residues. Trimming removed 5 bases at V and 0 bases at J, with 12 bases between. CDR3 coding DNA: TGTGCCAGCAGTGGCCCACGGACTAGCACAGATACGCAGTATTTT. As protein: CASSGPRTSTDTQYF.

The chain recombines TRBV10-3 with TRBJ1-2; TRBD1 matches 7 bases. This CDR3 is 14 amino acids long. V trimming: 4 bases; J trimming: 4 bases; junction bases outside the gene matches: 6. Germline V CDR1 and CDR2: ENHRY, SYGVKD. CDR3 DNA: TGTGCCATCAGTGGATTAACAGGGGCCTATGGCTACACCTTC. Amino acids: CAISGLTGAYGYTF.

Concerning this clone itself: Other nucleotide sequences in the sample specify the same CDR3. This chain joins TRBV4-2 and TRBJ1-2, with 8 bases aligning to TRBD1. CDR1 is LGHNA, CDR2 YNFKEQ, per germline. J was trimmed by 6 bases and V by 1 base; bases with no gene match: 7. CDR3 length equals 15 residues. The CDR3 region has the DNA TGTGCCAGCAGCCAAGGGGACGGGACAGGTCATGGCTACACCTTC. It codes for CASSQGDGTGHGYTF.

The chain combines TRBV27 with TRBJ2-7; TRBD2 is a possible D gene (6 bases). Trimming pared 5 bases from V and 9 bases from J, leaving 20 bases between. The CDR3 consists of 14 residues. Germline V CDR1 and CDR2: MNHEY, SMNVEV (reference sequence). The CDR3 region is CASSPQGSAGRQYF. CDR3 DNA sequence: TGTGCCAGCAGTCCTCAGGGTTCCGCGGGACGGCAGTACTTC.

This clone was seen a handful of times. The rearrangement uses TRBV14 and TRBJ1-2; D not resolved. V was pared by 4 bases and J by 2 bases, with 8 bases between. The CDR3 loop spans 13 amino acids. Per the germline V gene, CDR1 is SGHDN and CDR2 is FVKESK. CDR3 DNA: TGTGCCAGCAGCCCGGACGGAAACTATGGCTACACCTTC. This codes for CASSPDGNYGYTF.

The chain has TRBV5-4 and TRBJ1-1; a weak D match, TRBD1 (5 bases). The CDR3 contains 14 residues. Germline assignment: CDR1 SGHNT and CDR2 YYREEE (reference sequence). Trimming pared 4 bases from V and 1 base from J, leaving 11 bases between. CDR3 nucleotides: TGTGCCAGCAGCGCATCGGGACGGAACACTGAAGCTTTCTTT. Translating gives CASSASGRNTEAFF.

By sample share, this clone is medium-sized. The chain combines TRBV10-3 with TRBJ1-5, with a tentative D call TRBD1 (6 bases). CDR1 and CDR2 (germline): ENHRY, SYGVKD. Trimming pared 11 bases from V and 4 bases from J, leaving 15 bases between. The CDR3 has 13 residues. CDR3 nucleotides: TGTGCCGCGACAGGTAATCAAAATCAGCCCCAGCATTTT. It codes for CAATGNQNQPQHF.

The chain uses TRBV28 and TRBJ1-4; D is perhaps TRBD1 (6 bases). Per germline, CDR1 MDHEN and CDR2 SYDVKM. Trimming left V 4 bases short and J 6 bases short, with 18 bases between. The CDR3 totals 16 residues. For the CDR3, the DNA is TGTGCCAGCAGTTCCCAAGGTGGGGGGGCAGATGAAAAACTGTTTTTT. As protein: CASSSQGGGADEKLFF.

The CDR3, as DNA: TGTGCCAGCAGCCAACAGACGACCCAGTACTTC. It is translated as CASSQQTTQYF. The chain uses TRBV7-9 and TRBJ2-5; D unclear. Germline V gene sequence: CDR1 SEHNR, CDR2 FQNEAQ (reference sequence). V was pared by 5 bases and J by 7 bases, with 8 bases between. The CDR3 length is 11 residues.

The V gene is TRBV7-8, the J gene TRBJ1-1; D is undetermined. Germline V gene sequence: CDR1 SGHVS, CDR2 FQNEAQ. The CDR3 runs 17 residues. The V gene lost 5 bases and the J gene lost 5 bases, with 24 bases spanning the gap. The chain's CDR3 is CASSLLFPDYRGTEAFF. The CDR3 DNA sequence: TGTGCCAGCAGCCTCCTATTTCCGGACTACAGAGGAACTGAAGCTTTCTTT.

This chain connects TRBV5-6 to TRBJ2-7; D remains ambiguous. Germline loops: CDR1 SGHDT, CDR2 YYEEEE. The CDR3 sequence is 16 residues long. With 1 base removed from V and 0 bases from J, the gap between germline ends came to 14 bases. CDR3 nucleotide sequence: TGTGCCAGCAGCTTGCGCGCGGTCCCTCACTCCTACGAGCAGTACTTC. Its translation: CASSLRAVPHSYEQYF.

This clone showed up just once. The chain is built from TRBV5-6 and TRBJ2-1; 10 bases match TRBD1. Germline CDR1 and CDR2: SGHDT and YYEEEE. The CDR3 is 15 residues long. V lost 3 bases, J lost 9 bases, and 9 bases stayed unmatched. Here the CDR3 reads CASSSGQGNFREQFF. DNA for the CDR3: TGTGCCAGCAGCTCGGGACAGGGGAACTTTCGTGAGCAGTTCTTC.

The chain carries TRBV10-3 and TRBJ2-7; maybe TRBD1 (6 bases). V was shortened by 4 bases and J by 2 bases, with 9 bases between the two germline ends. Looked up from germline, CDR1 is ENHRY and CDR2 is SYGVKD. The CDR3 length is 13 residues. The CDR3: CAISGDKTYEQYF. CDR3 nucleotide sequence: TGTGCCATCAGTGGGGACAAGACCTACGAGCAGTACTTC.

This chain links TRBV6-1 with TRBJ1-2; possible D gene TRBD1, 5 bases. CDR3 length: 14 residues. V was pared by 7 bases and J by 2 bases, with 14 bases between. CDR1 is MNHNS and CDR2 is SASEGT in the germline V gene. The CDR3 here is CASTGGAPNYGYTF. The CDR3 DNA sequence: TGTGCCAGCACCGGAGGGGCTCCAAACTATGGCTACACCTTC.

This chain uses TRBV6-6 with TRBJ1-1; D possibly corresponds to TRBD1 (5 bases). Trimming removed 4 bases from V and 7 bases from J, with 22 bases in between. The CDR3 has 16 residues. CDR1 and CDR2 (germline): MNHNY, SVGAGI (reference sequence). CDR3 nucleotides: TGTGCCAGCAGTTCACAGAGGTCGGAGGGGTGGGGTGAAGCTTTCTTT. It encodes CASSSQRSEGWGEAFF.

This rearrangement joins TRBV13 to TRBJ1-4; weak D call: TRBD1 (5 bases). The CDR3 totals 14 residues. Germline CDR1 and CDR2: PRHDT and FYEKMQ (reference sequence). V was clipped by 3 bases and J by 5 bases, with 10 bases between them. CDR3 DNA: TGTGCCAGCAGCTTGGGGACGCCGAATGAAAAACTGTTTTTT. This translates into CASSLGTPNEKLFF.

This clone was seen a single time. The chain recombines TRBV19 with TRBJ1-5, with 7 bases identical to TRBD1. V gave up 2 bases and J gave up 6 bases; unmatched junction bases: 7. Germline V gives CDR1 LNHDA, CDR2 SQIVND (reference sequence). The length of the CDR3 is 15 residues. The CDR3 DNA is TGTGCCAGTAGTATAAACGTCCAGGGGGGTCAGCCCCAGCATTTT. It specifies CASSINVQGGQPQHF.

The rearrangement links TRBV7-3 to TRBJ2-6, with D perhaps TRBD1 (6 bases). Per germline, CDR1 SGHTA and CDR2 FQGTGA. The CDR3 is 13 residues long. Trimming pared 7 bases from V and 11 bases from J, leaving 15 bases between. CDR3 DNA sequence: TGTGCCAGCACCAATACAGGGTCCCACGTCCTGACTTTC. Its translation: CASTNTGSHVLTF.

V gene TRBV7-9 combines with J gene TRBJ1-6, with 7 bases lining up with TRBD1. V was pared by 5 bases and J by 7 bases, with 5 bases of the junction left unmatched. The CDR3 is 14 residues long. CDR1 and CDR2 from the germline V gene are SEHNR and FQNEAQ (reference sequence). CDR3 bases: TGTGCCAGCAGCAACGTGACAGGGAATTCACCCCTCCACTTT. Translation: CASSNVTGNSPLHF.

The V and J genes are TRBV5-1 and TRBJ2-1; 13 nucleotides match TRBD2. The germline gives CDR1 SGHRS, CDR2 YFSETQ. The CDR3 runs to 15 residues. Unmatched junction bases numbered 9, after V lost 5 bases and J lost 10 bases. CDR3 protein: CASSLGLAGVKEQFF. The DNA for the CDR3 is TGCGCCAGCAGTTTAGGACTAGCGGGAGTGAAGGAGCAGTTCTTC.

The chain is built from TRBV7-2 and TRBJ2-1, with 7 positions matching TRBD2. CDR1 and CDR2 (germline): SGHTA, FQGNSA. Trimming cost V 4 bases and J 4 bases; bases outside gene matches: 7. The CDR3 extends over 15 amino acids. For the CDR3, the DNA is TGTGCCAGCAGCTGGAGCGGGGCCCCTTACAATGAGCAGTTCTTC. It specifies CASSWSGAPYNEQFF.

The CDR3: CASSLGQPGDTQYF. The CDR3 bases are TGTGCCAGCAGCTTAGGGCAGCCCGGCGATACGCAGTATTTT. V and J are TRBV11-1 and TRBJ2-3, with no clear D. Germline values: CDR1 SGHAT, CDR2 FQDESV (reference sequence). V was cut by 1 base and J by 6 bases, with 11 bases left in between. There are 14 residues in the CDR3.

This chain links TRBV10-3 with TRBJ2-5; no clear D gene. Trimming shortened V by 2 bases and J by 7 bases, and 8 bases separated the two germline ends. Germline loops: CDR1 ENHRY, CDR2 SYGVKD. The CDR3 covers 12 residues. CDR3 DNA sequence: TGTGCCATCAGTGAGACAGACGGGACCCAGTACTTC. It is translated as CAISETDGTQYF.